This T cell receptor (beta chain) was captured in a study of blood T cells in healthy people across ages. Study overall: With template switching, about one barcoded beta molecule was captured per two T cells.

A note on this clonotype: Its antigen is still unknown.

Study conclusions and caveats: Estimated diversity, derived from one million T cells, was regarded as an underestimate. Unsorted PBMC input precluded a conclusive naive versus antigen-experienced comparison. Per million T cells, TCR beta diversity dropped about linearly as age rose.

CDR3 size: 13 residues. V gave up 7 bases and J gave up 8 bases; unmatched junction bases: 9. CDR1 and CDR2 (germline): SGHKS, YYEKEE (reference sequence). A second about 7 to 12 cycle PCR used barcoded and J-beta primers. TCRdb re-called the 5' RACE reads with MiXCR, one entry per CDR3 protein. The sample consists of about 1.4 million distinct CDR3 sequences, 55% to 75% of them appearing once. The receptor's source is a man in his late teens or twenties in good health. Material for sequencing was blood. V is TRBV5-5 and J is TRBJ2-1; 7 bases fit TRBD1. CDR3 bases: TGTGCCAGCGGCCGACAGGGAGATTATGAGCAGTTCTTC. Translated: CASGRQGDYEQFF.